Below are 32 T cell receptor beta chains sequenced from a single sample in a study of regulatory T cells in long-lasting Graves disease. The time point here: newly diagnosed GD, antithyroid drugs for less than 3 months. From RNA extracted from PBMCs, the TCR library was made. CDR3 regions were amplified by Arm-PCR using iRepertoire HTBI primers to build TCR beta libraries. Each CDR3 protein gets one entry after TCRdb re-called the multiplex PCR reads with MiXCR. The sample yields a few hundred thousand distinct CDR3 sequences, under 20% seen once. The same specimen was also included in a second study, on T cells in Graves' hyperthyroidism and ophthalmopathy.

Sample: peripheral blood mononuclear cells (PBMCs), taken at new diagnosis, from a patient treated with antithyroid drugs. These receptors all come from a woman younger than 30 with Graves disease.

With regard to this clonotype: This may be a read error: a much more frequent sequence differs by one nucleotide. This is likely a read error, given that the CDR3 carries no conserved phenylalanine or tryptophan at its end. The chain carries TRBV15 and TRBJ2-5; 9 bases are a match to TRBD2. The CDR3 runs 15 residues. V gave up 3 bases and J gave up 4 bases; unmatched junction bases: 6. Germline V gene lookup returns CDR1 LNHNV and CDR2 YYDKDF (reference sequence). This CDR3 is CATSRNSGRTETQYS. CDR3 DNA: TGTGCCACCAGCAGGAACAGCGGGAGGACAGAGACCCAGTACTCC.

The chain has TRBV18 and TRBJ1-2, with 12 nucleotides matching TRBD1. Germline CDR1 KGHSH, CDR2 LQKENI. This CDR3 contains 14 residues. The ends lost 8 bases at V and 4 bases at J; junction bases unmatched: 5. The CDR3 DNA sequence: TGTGCCAGCAGCCGGGGACAGGGGGCCTATGGCTACACCTTC. Its translation: CASSRGQGAYGYTF.

This clonotype has a count of ten or more. The chain recombines TRBV29-1 with TRBJ1-4, with no clear D. The CDR3 totals 11 residues. The V end was cut by 2 bases, the J end by 7 bases, with 5 bases between. In germline, CDR1 is SQVTM, CDR2 ANQGSEA. In nucleotides, the CDR3 is TGCAGCGTTGAACTATCTGAAAAACTGTTTTTT. It codes for CSVELSEKLFF.

At least ten counts were recorded for this clonotype. The rearrangement joins TRBV12-3 or TRBV12-4 to TRBJ2-1, with D uncertain. CDR3 length equals 11 residues. V dropped 8 bases and J dropped 9 bases, with 11 bases sitting between them. CDR3 residues: CASGELGEQFF. For the CDR3, the DNA is TGTGCCAGCGGTGAGTTAGGTGAGCAGTTCTTC.

In this sample, this clonotype turned up many times. The chain employs TRBV3-1 and TRBJ2-1; 8 nucleotides line up with TRBD2. The CDR3 is 18 residues long. The V gene's germline CDR1 is LGHDT and CDR2 YNNKEL (reference sequence). J was trimmed by 7 bases and V by 1 base; bases with no gene match: 15. The CDR3 region is CASSQGRVWGLEGNEQFF. Written as DNA, the CDR3 is TGTGCCAGCAGCCAAGGAAGGGTTTGGGGACTAGAAGGGAATGAGCAGTTCTTC.

This clonotype was detected many times. The rearrangement joins TRBV18 to TRBJ2-1; 8 bases agree with TRBD2. Losses at the gene ends were 6 bases for V and 1 base for J; bases not matched to a gene: 20. The germline V gene has CDR1 KGHSH and CDR2 LQKENI. This CDR3 comprises 20 residues. In nucleotides, the CDR3 is TGTGCCAGCTCCCCCATAGGCACTCCCGGGACTAGTAATTCCTACAATGAGCAGTTCTTC. The encoded protein is CASSPIGTPGTSNSYNEQFF. Variable domain in full (rest from reference TRBV18 and TRBJ2-1): NAGVMQNPRHLVRRRGQEARLRCSPMKGHSHVYWYRQLPEEGLKFMVYLQKENIIDESGMPKERFSAEFPKEGPSILRIQQVVRGDSAAYFCASSPIGTPGTSNSYNEQFFGPGTRLTVL.

This clonotype was recorded many times. The rearrangement links TRBV7-9 to TRBJ2-5; D may match TRBD1 or TRBD2 (5 bases each). This CDR3 has 14 residues. With 4 bases removed from V and 5 bases from J, the gap between germline ends came to 14 bases. Germline V gene data show CDR1 as SEHNR and CDR2 as FQNEAQ (reference sequence). CDR3 loop: CASSSTTGGETQYF. CDR3 bases: TGTGCCAGCAGCTCCACTACAGGCGGGGAGACCCAGTACTTC.

Ten or more counts support this clonotype. The V gene is TRBV7-9, the J gene TRBJ2-7, with TRBD1 as a possible D gene (7 bases). Per the germline V gene, CDR1 is SEHNR and CDR2 is FQNEAQ (reference sequence). Trimming removed 7 bases from V and 6 bases from J, with 19 bases in between. The CDR3 length is 14 residues. CDR3 in amino acids: CASTRGAVGGEQYF. For the CDR3, the DNA is TGTGCCAGCACCAGGGGGGCAGTAGGCGGCGAGCAGTACTTC.

Comment on this clonotype: A much larger clone differs from this one at a single base, so this may be a read error. The chain employs TRBV10-3 and TRBJ1-5; no definite D call. The CDR3 runs 15 residues. Per the germline V gene, CDR1 is ENHRY and CDR2 is SYGVKD. For the CDR3, the DNA is TGTGCCACCAGTGAGTCGGTACGGTTAAATCAGCCCCAGCATTTT. Its translation is CATSESVRLNQPQHF.

The gene calls are TRBV30 and TRBJ2-5, with 10 bases lining up with TRBD2. There are 14 residues in the CDR3. Germline assignment: CDR1 GTSNPN and CDR2 SVGIG (reference sequence). J was trimmed by 1 base and V by 3 bases; bases with no gene match: 2. CDR3 sequence: CAWRTSGFQETQYF. The CDR3 DNA sequence: TGTGCCTGGAGGACTAGCGGGTTCCAAGAGACCCAGTACTTC.

This clonotype came up many times. An end of the junction does not agree with germline; a read error may underlie this. The rearrangement joins TRBV5-1 to TRBJ2-3, with D perhaps matching TRBD1 (5 bases). This CDR3 comprises 13 residues. CDR1 is SGHRS, CDR2 YFSETQ, per germline. CDR3 in DNA: TGTGCCAGCAGCCCAGGGTTTGCAGATACGCAGTATTTT. Translating gives CASSPGFADTQYF.

This clonotype was seen once. This chain uses TRBV3-1 with TRBJ2-7; 12 bases fit TRBD2. With 4 bases clipped from V and 2 bases from J, the junction kept 6 bases outside the gene matches. Germline lookup yields CDR1 LGHDT and CDR2 YNNKEL (reference sequence). The CDR3 totals 16 residues. Here the CDR3 reads CASSLTSGGLAYEQYF. In DNA, the CDR3 is TGTGCCAGCAGCCTTACTAGCGGGGGGTTGGCCTACGAGCAGTACTTC.

J is TRBJ1-3 and V is TRBV9; D is unclear. Trimming left V 3 bases short and J 0 bases short, with 10 bases between. CDR1 and CDR2 from the germline V gene are SGDLS and YYNGEE. This CDR3 has 15 amino acids. The CDR3 DNA reads TGTGCCAGCAGCGAGGGCCGAATCTCTGGAAACACCATATATTTT. Translating gives CASSEGRISGNTIYF.

V and J are TRBV5-6 and TRBJ1-2; 11 bases map to TRBD1. This CDR3 comprises 15 residues. V dropped 4 bases and J dropped 4; count of bases not matched to a gene: 6. Germline assignment: CDR1 SGHDT and CDR2 YYEEEE. CDR3 residues: CASSPGTGGTYGYTF. The CDR3 DNA is TGTGCCAGCAGCCCGGGGACAGGGGGTACCTATGGCTACACCTTC.

This clonotype was observed many times. V is TRBV18 and J is TRBJ1-1; weak D call: TRBD1 (6 bases). The CDR3 has 13 amino acids. CDR1 and CDR2 from the germline V gene are KGHSH and LQKENI. V lost 8 bases, J lost 6 bases, and 16 bases lay in between. CDR3 DNA: TGTGCCAGCCTCTCAAGGGGGGACGCTGAAGCTTTCTTT. It yields the protein CASLSRGDAEAFF.

This clonotype has only a few counts. The J gene is TRBJ1-2, the V gene TRBV28; no definite D call. The length of the CDR3 is 12 residues. V was pared by 5 bases and J by 0 bases, with 4 bases between. Germline CDR1 and CDR2: MDHEN and SYDVKM. The CDR3 DNA reads TGTGCCAGCAGTACAACTAACTATGGCTACACCTTC. Translated: CASSTTNYGYTF.

A few counts support this clonotype. The genes are TRBV27 and TRBJ2-1; D is unresolved. CDR3 size: 17 residues. The germline V and J ends were trimmed by 0 bases and 4 bases, with 16 bases remaining between them. Germline lookup yields CDR1 MNHEY and CDR2 SMNVEV (reference sequence). The CDR3 nucleotides are TGTGCCAGCAGTTTATCCGGAGAGAGCCACCATTACAATGAGCAGTTCTTC. Amino acids: CASSLSGESHHYNEQFF.

This clonotype was recorded many times. The genes are TRBV20-1 and TRBJ2-3; 9 bases map to TRBD1. CDR3 size: 13 residues. From germline, CDR1 is DFQATT and CDR2 SNEGSKA (reference sequence). Unmatched junction bases numbered 9, after V lost 4 bases and J lost 10 bases. The CDR3 region is CSAKDRGVIAQYF. The CDR3 DNA reads as TGCAGTGCTAAAGACAGGGGGGTTATAGCGCAGTATTTT.

This clonotype has ten or more counts. V and J are TRBV30 and TRBJ2-5; TRBD1 matches at 7 bases. CDR3 length: 13 residues. CDR1 and CDR2 (germline): GTSNPN, SVGIG (reference sequence). The ends lost 7 bases at V and 2 bases at J; junction bases unmatched: 7. For the CDR3, the DNA is TGTGCCTTCACCCGGGACAGTCAAGAGACCCAGTACTTC. This codes for CAFTRDSQETQYF.

The rearrangement joins TRBV28 to TRBJ1-6, with 10 positions matching TRBD1. The CDR3 is 15 amino acids. The germline gives CDR1 MDHEN, CDR2 SYDVKM. J was trimmed by 7 bases and V by 8 bases; bases with no gene match: 8. CDR3 sequence: CASGTGDRTNSPLHF. The CDR3 nucleotides read TGTGCCAGCGGGACAGGGGACCGAACGAATTCACCCCTCCACTTT.

In this sample, this clonotype turned up many times. This chain joins TRBV12-3 or TRBV12-4 and TRBJ2-7; D possibly corresponds to TRBD2 (6 bases). This CDR3 has 14 amino acids. V was clipped by 6 bases and J by 5 bases, with 17 bases between them. Here the CDR3 reads CASRLSGGGNEQYF. The CDR3 bases are TGTGCCAGCAGGCTCTCCGGGGGTGGCAACGAGCAGTACTTC.

The rearrangement joins TRBV28 to TRBJ2-5, with 8 bases that match TRBD1. J lost 6 bases, V lost 9 bases, and 6 bases had no gene match. CDR3 length: 12 amino acids. The germline V gene encodes CDR1 MDHEN and CDR2 SYDVKM. The CDR3 DNA sequence: TGTGCCAGTCCAGGGGGCCTAAAGACCCAGTACTTC. Its translation is CASPGGLKTQYF. Filled out from reference TRBV28 and TRBJ2-5, the complete variable domain reads DVKVTQSSRYLVKRTGEKVFLECVQDMDHENMFWYRQDPGLGLRLIYFSYDVKMKEKGDIPEGYSVSREKKERFSLILESASTNQTSMYLCASPGGLKTQYFGPGTRLLVL.

This clonotype was recorded many times. This chain uses TRBV20-1 with TRBJ1-1, with D maybe TRBD1 (6 bases). This CDR3 has 13 residues. Trimming took off 6 bases at V and 6 bases at J, with 17 bases between the two ends. Germline V gene sequence: CDR1 DFQATT, CDR2 SNEGSKA (reference sequence). CDR3 sequence reads: CSAAQGRHPEAFF. The CDR3 bases are TGCAGTGCAGCACAGGGAAGGCATCCTGAAGCTTTCTTT.

The rearrangement uses TRBV3-1 and TRBJ1-1, with D tentatively TRBD1 (5 bases). The V gene's germline CDR1 is LGHDT and CDR2 YNNKEL (reference sequence). V lost 3 bases to trimming and J lost 6 bases, with 20 bases between them. The CDR3 loop spans 16 amino acids. CDR3 loop: CASSQGSGGRGAEAFF. The CDR3, as DNA: TGTGCCAGCAGCCAGGGATCGGGAGGACGGGGCGCTGAAGCTTTCTTT. The complete variable domain, with remaining parts taken from reference TRBV3-1 and TRBJ1-1, reads DTAVSQTPKYLVTQMGNDKSIKCEQNLGHDTMYWYKQDSKKFLKIMFSYNNKELIINETVPNRFSPKSPDKAHLNLHINSLELGDSAVYFCASSQGSGGRGAEAFFGQGTRLTVV.

The V and J genes are TRBV6-1 and TRBJ2-7, with 8 bases matching TRBD2. J was trimmed by 5 bases and V by 6 bases; bases with no gene match: 9. Germline V lookup: CDR1 MNHNS, CDR2 SASEGT. The CDR3 covers 14 residues. In DNA, the CDR3 is TGTGCCAGCAGACCCCCCCGGCGGGAGGACGAGCAGTACTTC. Translation gives CASRPPRREDEQYF.

This clonotype occurred many times. The chain links TRBV10-3 to TRBJ1-1; 9 bases line up with TRBD1. CDR1 is ENHRY, CDR2 SYGVKD, per germline. The CDR3 length is 16 residues. V trimming: 0 bases; J trimming: 4 bases; junction bases outside the gene matches: 6. For the CDR3, the DNA is TGTGCCATCAGTGAGTCCGGGACAGGGAGTAGCACTGAAGCTTTCTTT. This codes for CAISESGTGSSTEAFF.

This clonotype has at least ten counts. The chain recombines TRBV5-1 with TRBJ2-1; 13 positions agree with TRBD2. The V gene end was trimmed by 4 bases and the J gene end by 8 bases; junction bases not matched to a gene: 9. The CDR3 spans 16 residues. Germline CDR1 reads SGHRS; CDR2 reads YFSETQ. The CDR3 DNA follows: TGCGCCAGCAGCGGGCCGGGACTAGCGGGAAACGATGAGCAGTTCTTC. Protein product: CASSGPGLAGNDEQFF.

Concerning this clonotype: Possible read error: a much larger clone is one base away. This sequence joins TRBV27 and TRBJ1-2; D unclear. The V end was cut by 5 bases, the J end by 0 bases, with 10 bases between. Germline V lookup: CDR1 MNHEY, CDR2 SMNVEV (reference sequence). This CDR3 contains 14 residues. The CDR3 loop reads CASSRTSPNYGYTF. As DNA, the CDR3 is TGTGCCAGCAGTCGAACTTCACCTAACTATGGCTACACCTTC.

This clonotype appeared many times. The chain uses TRBV6-2 or TRBV6-3 and TRBJ2-4, with 7 positions matching TRBD1. The CDR3 loop spans 14 amino acids. V lost 5 bases and J lost 8; bases outside the gene matches: 9. Per the germline V gene, CDR1 is MNHEY and CDR2 is SVGEGT. CDR3 nucleotide sequence: TGTGCCAGCAGTCAAGGGGACAGCTATGACATTCAGTACTTC. Its protein product is CASSQGDSYDIQYF.

There are many counts of this clonotype. The rearrangement links TRBV3-1 to TRBJ2-1; 9 nucleotides align to TRBD1. Germline V gene sequence: CDR1 LGHDT, CDR2 YNNKEL (reference sequence). This CDR3 spans 16 amino acids. Trimming at V came to 1 base and at J to 9 bases, leaving 10 bases not matched to a gene. The CDR3: CASSQGGTGFDGEQFF. CDR3 nucleotides: TGTGCCAGCAGCCAAGGTGGGACAGGGTTTGACGGTGAGCAGTTCTTC.

This clonotype was observed a handful of times. V gene TRBV13 combines with J gene TRBJ1-4; 8 bases agree with TRBD1. The length of the CDR3 is 16 residues. Trimming removed 6 bases from V and 7 bases from J; junction bases left unmatched: 13. Germline V gene lookup returns CDR1 PRHDT and CDR2 FYEKMQ (reference sequence). CDR3 sequence reads: CASSRESRGQGEKLFF. For the CDR3, the DNA is TGTGCCAGCAGTCGAGAGAGCAGGGGGCAGGGTGAAAAACTGTTTTTT.

This clonotype has a count of ten or more. The rearrangement uses TRBV14 and TRBJ2-3; 10 bases match TRBD2. CDR1 SGHDN and CDR2 FVKESK come from the germline V gene. CDR3 length: 15 residues. The ends lost 4 bases at V and 2 bases at J; junction bases unmatched: 3. In nucleotides, the CDR3 is TGTGCCAGCAGCCGACTAGCGGGCAACACAGATACGCAGTATTTT. This codes for CASSRLAGNTDTQYF.